This T cell receptor beta chain emerged from a study of blood T cell repertoires in COVID-19. About the research overall: Italy, Spain and the United States were the sources of the convalescent and acute COVID-19 samples. PBMCs, B-cell-depleted T cells, or T cells were the source of the cDNA or gDNA that made up the material.

Trimming cost V 6 bases and J 0 bases, with 28 bases left between them. Germline-derived CDR1 and CDR2 are KGHSH and LQKENI. There are 20 residues in the CDR3. In the authors' methods: Quantification of nucleated cells was approximated via reference gene primer amplification. Repertoires were generated with immunoSEQ multiplex PCR, while TCRdb's copy carries only in-frame clones and drops some. The V and J calls and clone size come from that table; D and trimming were worked out from the DNA. This sample has over 50,000 clones, with 80% to 90% found just once. The specimen was peripheral blood. This TCR was recovered from a human donor in a cohort sampled during active COVID-19. The rearrangement uses TRBV18 and TRBJ2-3; D is perhaps TRBD1 (5 bases). This CDR3 is CASSDRGRSRLSTSTDTQYF. The CDR3 DNA is TGTGCCAGCTCGGATAGGGGCAGGAGCCGCCTCTCTACTAGCACAGATACGCAGTATTTT.